The TCR beta chain under discussion was sequenced for a study of blood T cells in healthy people across ages. Study-level findings and limits: Because sorting was not performed, PBMCs prevented conclusive naive versus antigen-experienced comparison.

Researchers collected 7.5 to 10 milliliters of peripheral blood from every single donor. Together with a sample-barcoded 5' primer, a J-beta primer mix was included in a second PCR lasting roughly 6 to 12 cycles. All samples gave at least 3 million CDR3-containing paired-end reads. TCRdb redid the calling of the 5' RACE reads with MiXCR, one entry per CDR3 protein. The repertoire holds about 1,500,000 distinct CDR3 sequences, 40% to 50% seen once, with 7.9% in the top ten. This CDR3 spans 17 amino acids. Germline lookup yields CDR1 DFQATT and CDR2 SNEGSKA (reference sequence). V dropped 6 bases and J dropped 0; count of bases not matched to a gene: 6. A single count supports this clonotype. Its antigen is as yet unknown.

This TCR was sampled from a woman between 18 and 30 years old in good health. Sequences were obtained from blood. V usage is TRBV20-1 and J usage is TRBJ2-3; TRBD2 matches 16 bases. The CDR3 region is CSAAGTSGRGSTDTQYF. In DNA, the CDR3 is TGCAGTGCCGCCGGGACTAGCGGGAGGGGGAGCACAGATACGCAGTATTTT.